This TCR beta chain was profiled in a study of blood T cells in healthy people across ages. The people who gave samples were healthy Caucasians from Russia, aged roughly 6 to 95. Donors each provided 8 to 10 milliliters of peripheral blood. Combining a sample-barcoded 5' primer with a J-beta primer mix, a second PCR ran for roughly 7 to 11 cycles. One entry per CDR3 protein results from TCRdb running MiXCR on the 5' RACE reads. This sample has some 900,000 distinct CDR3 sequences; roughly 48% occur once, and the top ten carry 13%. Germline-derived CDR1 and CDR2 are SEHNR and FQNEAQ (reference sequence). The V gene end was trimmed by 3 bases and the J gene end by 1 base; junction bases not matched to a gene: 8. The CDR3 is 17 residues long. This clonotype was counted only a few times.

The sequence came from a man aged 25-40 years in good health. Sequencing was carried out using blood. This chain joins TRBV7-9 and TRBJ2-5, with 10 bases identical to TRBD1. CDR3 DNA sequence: TGTGCCAGCAGCTTTCTTTCGGGACAGGGGTTCCAAGAGACCCAGTACTTC. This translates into CASSFLSGQGFQETQYF.